These 11 T cell receptor beta chains share one sample of origin, sequenced in a study of blood T cell repertoires in COVID-19 (dated by TCRdb to 2018 to 2021). The library was obtained by the immunoSEQ multiplex PCR assay. The source is immuneACCESS, and TCRdb retained only in-frame sequences with V and J called. Part of the clones is not carried over; for the studies checked, unresolved V genes explain less than half of this, and the remainder is unexplained. This sample gives 99,000 or so clones in total; more than 80% of them show up just once. The ten top clones hold around a quarter of the sample. Source material: peripheral blood. These receptors were obtained from a man aged 55 to 70 with acute or convalescent COVID-19.

The V and J genes are TRBV3-1 (or the pseudogene TRBV3-2) and TRBJ2-1, with a weak D call TRBD2 (6 bases). The V end was cut by 0 bases, the J end by 8 bases, with 26 bases between. The CDR3 consists of 19 residues. Looked up from germline, CDR1 is LGHDT and CDR2 is YNNKEL (reference sequence). CDR3 DNA sequence: TGTGCCAGCAGCCAAGATCCAGTGGCCTGGGCTAGCGTAGGCGATGAGCAGTTCTTC. Amino acid sequence: CASSQDPVAWASVGDEQFF.

V and J are TRBV7-6 and TRBJ2-2, with no clear D. Trimming shortened V by 5 bases and J by 1 base, and 14 bases separated the two germline ends. This CDR3 is 16 amino acids long. CDR1 is SGHVS, CDR2 FNYEAQ, per germline. DNA of the CDR3: TGTGCCAGCAGCCCAAATGCAGGCCAGAACACCGGGGAGCTGTTTTTT. It translates to CASSPNAGQNTGELFF.

This sequence joins TRBV13 and TRBJ2-7, with 8 nucleotides matching TRBD1. Germline V gene data show CDR1 as PRHDT and CDR2 as FYEKMQ (reference sequence). The CDR3 length is 16 residues. The V and J ends lost 4 bases and 9 bases, in that order; junction bases with no gene match: 17. CDR3 DNA: TGTGCCAGCAGCTCAAAATCCAGGGGGCAGCAACCCGCGCAGTACTTC. Its protein product is CASSSKSRGQQPAQYF.

The rearrangement joins TRBV18 to TRBJ2-2; weak D call: TRBD1 (7 bases). This CDR3 spans 15 amino acids. Germline V gene lookup returns CDR1 KGHSH and CDR2 LQKENI. V was cut by 1 base and J by 6 bases, with 12 bases left in between. The CDR3 DNA sequence: TGTGCCAGCTCACCACAGGAGGGGGCAGCCGGGGAGCTGTTTTTT. Amino acids: CASSPQEGAAGELFF.

The chain couples TRBV6-6 to TRBJ1-2, with D uncertain. The CDR3 spans 11 residues. The germline CDR1 and CDR2 sequences are MNHNY and SVGAGI (reference sequence). Trimming cost V 8 bases and J 10 bases, with 14 bases left between them. The CDR3 spells CASRRGGPYTF. Here the CDR3 DNA reads TGTGCCAGCCGTCGAGGAGGGCCCTACACCTTC.

V usage is TRBV7-9 and J usage is TRBJ2-1, with TRBD2 matching over 14 bases. This CDR3 comprises 17 residues. V lost 3 bases, J lost 9 bases, and 10 bases stayed unmatched. The germline gives CDR1 SEHNR, CDR2 FQNEAQ (reference sequence). The CDR3 loop reads CASSFRGGLAGAFEQFF. CDR3 sequence (DNA): TGTGCCAGCAGCTTTAGGGGGGGACTAGCGGGAGCCTTTGAGCAGTTCTTC.

About this clone itself: The junction and the germline gene differ at one end; a read error may be behind it. V is TRBV7-7 and J is TRBJ2-2, with TRBD2 matching over 13 bases. The CDR3 has 18 amino acids. Germline values: CDR1 SSHAT, CDR2 FNYEAQ (reference sequence). CDR3 sequence: CASTRGTSGDPYTGELFF. In nucleotides, the CDR3 is TGTGCTAGCACTCGCGGGACTAGCGGGGACCCGTACACCGGGGAGCTGTTTTTT.

The rearrangement uses TRBV27 and TRBJ1-6; TRBD1 agrees at 9 bases. The CDR3 sequence is 15 residues long. Trimming at V came to 8 bases and at J to 6 bases, leaving 8 bases not matched to a gene. Looked up from germline, CDR1 is MNHEY and CDR2 is SMNVEV (reference sequence). CDR3 loop: CASRIQGALNSPLHF. The DNA of the CDR3 is TGTGCCAGCCGCATACAGGGGGCGCTTAATTCACCCCTCCACTTT.

This sequence joins TRBV5-1 and TRBJ1-5, with D possibly being TRBD1 (5 bases). Trimming cost V 0 bases and J 3 bases, with 10 bases left between them. This CDR3 is built from 15 residues. The germline V gene encodes CDR1 SGHRS and CDR2 YFSETQ. The CDR3 DNA reads TGCGCCAGCAGCTTGGAAGGACAAGACAATCAGCCCCAGCATTTT. It codes for CASSLEGQDNQPQHF. The entire variable domain, with the rest obtained from reference TRBV5-1 and TRBJ1-5, is as follows: KAGVTQTPRYLIKTRGQQVTLSCSPISGHRSVSWYQQTPGQGLQFLFEYFSETQRNKGNFPGRFSGRQFSNSRSEMNVSTLELGDSALYLCASSLEGQDNQPQHFGDGTRLSIL.

This clone turned up a few times. V is TRBV11-2 and J is TRBJ1-3; a possible D gene is TRBD1 (5 bases). Trimming removed 7 bases from V and 4 bases from J, with 17 bases in between. CDR3 length: 15 residues. Germline CDR1 and CDR2: SGHAT and FQNNGV. CDR3 coding DNA: TGTGCCAGCAACCAACAGGTTACATCGGGAAACACCATATATTTT. This gives the protein CASNQQVTSGNTIYF.

The chain joins TRBV10-3 to TRBJ1-5; TRBD1 is a possible D gene (5 bases). Germline CDR1 is ENHRY and CDR2 is SYGVKD. The CDR3 contains 13 residues. Trimming left V 4 bases short and J 10 bases short, with 14 bases between. The CDR3 here is CAISVKGDSPQHF. The CDR3 DNA is TGTGCCATCAGTGTGAAAGGGGATTCACCCCAGCATTTT.